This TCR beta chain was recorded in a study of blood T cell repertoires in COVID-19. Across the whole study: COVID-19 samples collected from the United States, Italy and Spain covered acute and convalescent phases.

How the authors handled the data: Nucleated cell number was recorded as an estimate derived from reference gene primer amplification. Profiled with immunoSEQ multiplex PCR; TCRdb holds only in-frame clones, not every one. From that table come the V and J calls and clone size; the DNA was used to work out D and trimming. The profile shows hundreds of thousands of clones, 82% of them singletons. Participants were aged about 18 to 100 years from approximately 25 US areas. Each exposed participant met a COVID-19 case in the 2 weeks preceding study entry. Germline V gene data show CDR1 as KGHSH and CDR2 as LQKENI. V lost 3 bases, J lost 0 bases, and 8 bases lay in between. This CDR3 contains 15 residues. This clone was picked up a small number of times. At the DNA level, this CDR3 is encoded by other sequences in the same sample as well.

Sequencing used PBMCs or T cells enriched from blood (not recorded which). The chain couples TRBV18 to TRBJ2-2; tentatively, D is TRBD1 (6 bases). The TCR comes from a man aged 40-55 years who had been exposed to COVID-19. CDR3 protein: CASSPGQANTGELFF. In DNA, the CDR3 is TGTGCCAGCTCACCGGGACAAGCGAACACCGGGGAGCTGTTTTTT.